Presented here are 21 T cell receptor beta chains from one specimen sequenced in a study of CD8 T cells in ankylosing spondylitis. What these receptors recognize is not known. Via MiXCR, TCRdb re-called the 5' RACE reads, giving one row per CDR3 protein. Of 350,000 to 550,000 distinct CDR3 sequences in the sample, 25% to 30% were seen once. Study-level findings and limits: Several highly homologous variants made up a TCR beta motif that seemed to typify ankylosing spondylitis blood.

Sample: blood, either unsorted or a sorted T cell fraction (not recorded which). These receptors all stem from a male donor with ankylosing spondylitis.

The rearrangement joins TRBV7-9 to TRBJ1-3; TRBD1 might be the D (6 bases). V dropped 5 bases and J dropped 0 bases, with 14 bases sitting between them. This CDR3 spans 16 amino acids. The V gene's germline CDR1 is SEHNR and CDR2 FQNEAQ (reference sequence). CDR3 bases: TGTGCCAGCAGCCCCTGGGGGGCTAACTCTGGAAACACCATATATTTT. It translates to CASSPWGANSGNTIYF. The full variable domain, rest sourced from reference TRBV7-9 and TRBJ1-3, is DTGVSQNPRHKITKRGQNVTFRCDPISEHNRLYWYRQTLGQGPEFLTYFQNEAQLEKSRLLSDRFSAERPKGSFSTLEIQRTEQGDSAMYLCASSPWGANSGNTIYFGEGSWLTVV.

There are a few counts of this clonotype. V gene TRBV19 combines with J gene TRBJ2-1; no reliable D call. Trimming removed 6 bases from V and 0 bases from J, with 9 bases in between. CDR1 is LNHDA, CDR2 SQIVND, per germline (reference sequence). The CDR3 is 14 residues long. CDR3: CASRLDISYNEQFF. In DNA form, the CDR3 reads TGTGCCAGTAGGCTTGACATCTCCTACAATGAGCAGTTCTTC.

This clonotype was detected only a few times. The gene calls are TRBV10-3 and TRBJ2-3, with 8 bases identical to TRBD2. This CDR3 is 16 amino acids long. V was pared by 3 bases and J by 2 bases, with 7 bases of the junction left unmatched. Per the germline V gene, CDR1 is ENHRY and CDR2 is SYGVKD. Here the CDR3 reads CAISDGTRGFTDTQYF. CDR3 nucleotide sequence: TGTGCCATCAGTGATGGGACTAGGGGATTCACAGATACGCAGTATTTT.

The rearrangement links TRBV30 to TRBJ1-5; D is possibly TRBD1 (5 bases). Germline values: CDR1 GTSNPN, CDR2 SVGIG (reference sequence). Trimming removed 4 bases at V and 0 bases at J, with 16 bases between. CDR3 size: 16 residues. The CDR3 DNA is TGTGCCTGGATGCCTAGGGGTATAGATAGCAATCAGCCCCAGCATTTT. This sequence encodes CAWMPRGIDSNQPQHF.

The chain carries TRBV20-1 and TRBJ1-2, with 8 nucleotides matching TRBD1. The ends lost 5 bases at V and 2 bases at J; junction bases unmatched: 7. The CDR3 is 14 residues long. Germline assignment: CDR1 DFQATT and CDR2 SNEGSKA (reference sequence). CDR3 DNA sequence: TGCAGTGCTTGGACAGGGAGGGAAAACTATGGCTACACCTTC. Amino acids: CSAWTGRENYGYTF.

The J gene is TRBJ1-5, the V gene TRBV20-1, with D perhaps TRBD1 (6 bases). The CDR3 length is 14 residues. The V end was cut by 0 bases, the J end by 5 bases, with 11 bases between. Germline CDR1 DFQATT, CDR2 SNEGSKA (reference sequence). CDR3 amino acids: CSARDHEGDQPQHF. For the CDR3, the DNA is TGCAGTGCTAGAGATCACGAGGGGGATCAGCCCCAGCATTTT.

This clonotype was counted between two and nine times. The genes are TRBV18 and TRBJ1-1, with D tentatively TRBD1 (5 bases). Germline lookup yields CDR1 KGHSH and CDR2 LQKENI. This CDR3 has 16 residues. V was pared by 2 bases and J by 0 bases, with 13 bases between. CDR3 nucleotide sequence: TGTGCCAGCTCACCAAACGGAGGGGTGATGAACACTGAAGCTTTCTTT. Translating it yields CASSPNGGVMNTEAFF.

This clonotype appeared a few times. CDR3 sequence: CASSLSGRAGEQFF. DNA for the CDR3: TGTGCCAGCAGCTTATCCGGGAGGGCCGGTGAGCAGTTCTTC. The rearrangement joins TRBV7-9 to TRBJ2-1; 8 nucleotides agree with TRBD2. Trimming cost V 2 bases and J 9 bases; bases outside gene matches: 6. From germline, CDR1 is SEHNR and CDR2 FQNEAQ (reference sequence). CDR3 length equals 14 residues.

The V call is TRBV10-3, the J call TRBJ2-7; TRBD1 matches 7 bases. CDR1 and CDR2 (germline): ENHRY, SYGVKD. The CDR3 sequence is 14 residues long. Trimming took 4 bases from V and 2 from J; bases not matched to a gene: 5. CDR3 DNA: TGTGCCATCAGTGGAACGGGACAGCCCTACGAGCAGTACGTC. It encodes CAISGTGQPYEQYV.

This clonotype occurred a few times. The chain couples TRBV20-1 to TRBJ2-7, with TRBD2 matching 7 bases. The germline V gene has CDR1 DFQATT and CDR2 SNEGSKA (reference sequence). V shed 6 bases and J 5 bases; nucleotides not matched to a gene: 13. The CDR3 is 14 amino acids. The CDR3 here is CSAWGGLTLDEQYF. CDR3 in DNA: TGCAGTGCCTGGGGAGGGCTGACTTTAGACGAGCAGTACTTC.

The sample holds a few counts of this clonotype. V is TRBV15 and J is TRBJ2-7; tentatively, D is TRBD1 (6 bases). Germline CDR1 and CDR2: LNHNV and YYDKDF (reference sequence). This CDR3 comprises 14 residues. V was trimmed by 0 bases and J by 3 bases, leaving 9 bases between them. The chain's CDR3 is CATSRDRDIYEQYF. In DNA form, the CDR3 reads TGTGCCACCAGCAGAGACCGGGACATCTACGAGCAGTACTTC. Full variable domain (missing parts from reference TRBV15 and TRBJ2-7): DAMVIQNPRYQVTQFGKPVTLSCSQTLNHNVMYWYQQKSSQAPKLLFHYYDKDFNNEADTPDNFQSRRPNTSFCFLDIRSPGLGDTAMYLCATSRDRDIYEQYFGPGTRLTVT.

The chain combines TRBV19 with TRBJ1-2; D is unclear. V gave up 3 bases and J gave up 3 bases, with 5 bases separating them. The CDR3 runs 12 residues. The germline V gene has CDR1 LNHDA and CDR2 SQIVND (reference sequence). CDR3 in DNA: TGTGCCAGTAGTATTACGGACTATGGCTACACCTTC. Amino acids: CASSITDYGYTF.

DNA of the CDR3: TGCAGTGCTACTTTCGGACTAGCGGGTTCGGGGGAGCAGTTCTTC. This encodes CSATFGLAGSGEQFF. J is TRBJ2-1 and V is TRBV20-1; 11 nucleotides line up with TRBD2. The CDR3 consists of 15 residues. After removal of 4 bases from V and 10 bases from J, the junction contained 12 bases not matched to a gene. Germline CDR1 reads DFQATT; CDR2 reads SNEGSKA (reference sequence).

This clonotype was counted once. The V gene is TRBV7-8, the J gene TRBJ1-1; D unclear. This CDR3 spans 15 amino acids. V was pared by 2 bases and J by 4 bases, with 14 bases between. From germline, CDR1 is SGHVS and CDR2 FQNEAQ. In DNA form, the CDR3 reads TGTGCCAGCAGCTTACATGGGCACCTGGGCACTGAAGCTTTCTTT. It encodes CASSLHGHLGTEAFF. Based on the CDR3 plus reference TRBV7-8 and TRBJ1-1, the full variable domain is GAGVSQSPRYKVAKRGQDVALRCDPISGHVSLFWYQQALGQGPEFLTYFQNEAQLDKSGLPSDRFFAERPEGSVSTLKIQRTQQEDSAVYLCASSLHGHLGTEAFFGQGTRLTVV.

The genes are TRBV5-1 and TRBJ2-3, with TRBD2 matching 12 bases. CDR1 is SGHRS, CDR2 YFSETQ, per germline. V lost 1 base to trimming and J lost 1 base; unmatched junction nucleotides: 7. This CDR3 has 18 residues. The CDR3 nucleotides read TGCGCCAGCAGCTTGTTCCCTAGCGGGAGGGACGGCACAGATACGCAGTATTTT. Residues: CASSLFPSGRDGTDTQYF.

This clonotype occurred many times. J is TRBJ1-1 and V is TRBV5-1, with TRBD1 as a possible D gene (5 bases). CDR1 and CDR2 (germline): SGHRS, YFSETQ. V was clipped by 0 bases and J by 3 bases, with 12 bases between them. This CDR3 contains 15 residues. This CDR3 is CASSLAIGADTEAFF. CDR3 nucleotides: TGCGCCAGCAGCTTGGCCATAGGGGCTGACACTGAAGCTTTCTTT.

The rearrangement joins TRBV4-2 to TRBJ2-6, with D unresolved. Germline V lookup: CDR1 LGHNA, CDR2 YNFKEQ. Trimming removed 0 bases at V and 0 bases at J, with 9 bases between. The CDR3 totals 17 residues. The CDR3 reads CASSQEGPHSGANVLTF. The CDR3 DNA reads as TGTGCCAGCAGCCAAGAAGGCCCGCACTCTGGGGCCAACGTCCTGACTTTC.

The V and J genes are TRBV10-3 and TRBJ2-1; D possibly corresponds to TRBD2 (5 bases). CDR1 and CDR2 (germline): ENHRY, SYGVKD. The CDR3 is 11 residues long. V lost 10 bases and J 8 bases, leaving 12 bases between the germline ends. The CDR3 spells CATGLRDEQFF. The CDR3 nucleotides read TGTGCCACCGGACTTCGCGATGAGCAGTTCTTC.

This clonotype was picked up a small number of times. This chain's CDR3 is CASSLDPAPYEQYV. For the CDR3, the DNA is TGTGCCAGCAGCTTAGATCCCGCTCCCTACGAGCAGTACGTC. This rearrangement joins TRBV11-2 to TRBJ2-7; D unclear. V lost 0 bases, J lost 2 bases, and 8 bases lay in between. The germline CDR1 and CDR2 sequences are SGHAT and FQNNGV. The CDR3 is 14 amino acids.

This clonotype was counted a single time. The J gene is TRBJ2-4, the V gene TRBV5-1, with D possibly being TRBD2 (6 bases). The CDR3 sequence is 14 residues long. V lost 0 bases and J lost 8, with 12 bases in between. Germline CDR1 SGHRS, CDR2 YFSETQ. The CDR3 loop is CASSLEAGMDIQYF. The DNA of the CDR3 is TGCGCCAGCAGCTTGGAGGCGGGGATGGACATTCAGTACTTC.

The rearrangement joins TRBV24-1 to TRBJ2-1; TRBD1 is a possible D gene (6 bases). The germline CDR1 and CDR2 sequences are KGHDR and SFDVKD. The CDR3 sequence is 17 residues long. V shed 3 bases and J shed 1 base, with 15 bases lying between them. The CDR3 loop is CATSDPRGGVSYNEQFF. The CDR3 DNA reads TGTGCCACCAGTGATCCCCGAGGGGGAGTATCCTACAATGAGCAGTTCTTC.